This TCR beta chain was identified during a study of identical twins. General observations from the study: The study based its conclusions on cross-sectional statistical analysis and did not follow the same donors. Models, which agreed with sharing between unrelated individuals, nonetheless underestimated the out-of-frame TCR alpha sharing seen in monozygotic twins.

The CDR3 runs 16 residues. Germline V gene sequence: CDR1 MGHRA, CDR2 YSYEKL. The ends were cut back, 0 bases at V and 1 base at J, with 11 bases in the middle. A universal primer site arose from template switching, and cDNA bore unique molecular identifiers. TCRdb re-derived calls from the 5' RACE reads in MiXCR, one entry per CDR3 protein. Seen here are around 470,000 distinct CDR3 sequences, more than 13% observed once, and the top ten hold approximately 0.52%. With respect to this clonotype: Its antigen is still unknown.

These data were likewise used in another study, on yellow fever vaccine responses in identical twins.

The chain employs TRBV4-1 and TRBJ2-3; D not resolved. The sample comprised CD4+ T cells sorted from blood. The TCR comes from a woman aged 18-29 years in good health. The CDR3 region is CASSQDTGFRTDTQYF. Here the CDR3 DNA reads TGCGCCAGCAGCCAAGACACGGGTTTCCGCACAGATACGCAGTATTTT.